Presented here are 5 T cell receptor beta chains from one specimen sequenced in a study of blood T cell repertoires in COVID-19. Measured with immunoSEQ multiplex PCR; TCRdb has only the in-frame clones, and not every one. The sample has more than 100,000 clones; around 81% are singletons. Sequencing was performed on peripheral blood. All receptors derive from a woman aged 55-70 years with active or convalescent COVID-19.

The rearrangement uses TRBV28 and TRBJ1-1; possible D gene TRBD1, 6 bases. This CDR3 has 14 amino acids. Germline loops: CDR1 MDHEN, CDR2 SYDVKM. V was clipped by 6 bases and J by 4 bases, with 15 bases between them. The CDR3 reads CASRNTGWSTEAFF. The CDR3 DNA reads TGTGCCAGCAGAAATACAGGGTGGAGCACTGAAGCTTTCTTT. Based on the CDR3 plus reference TRBV28 and TRBJ1-1, the full variable domain is DVKVTQSSRYLVKRTGEKVFLECVQDMDHENMFWYRQDPGLGLRLIYFSYDVKMKEKGDIPEGYSVSREKKERFSLILESASTNQTSMYLCASRNTGWSTEAFFGQGTRLTVV.

V is TRBV3-1 (or the pseudogene TRBV3-2) and J is TRBJ1-2, with 7 bases identical to TRBD1. The germline V gene has CDR1 LGHDT and CDR2 YNNKEL (reference sequence). Trimming took 3 bases from V and 4 from J; bases not matched to a gene: 5. The CDR3 is 14 residues long. This CDR3 reads CASSQRQGRYGYTF. For the CDR3, the DNA is TGTGCCAGCAGCCAGAGACAGGGCCGCTATGGCTACACCTTC.

This clone has only one observation. The chain carries TRBV3-1 (or the pseudogene TRBV3-2) and TRBJ2-3, with D perhaps TRBD1 (6 bases). The CDR3 runs 16 residues. The V gene's germline CDR1 is LGHDT and CDR2 YNNKEL (reference sequence). V dropped 4 bases and J dropped 2 bases, with 16 bases sitting between them. CDR3: CASSPIGGQFTDTQYF. The CDR3 nucleotides are TGTGCCAGCAGCCCCATAGGGGGTCAGTTCACAGATACGCAGTATTTT.

This clone has only a few counts. The chain uses TRBV4-3 and TRBJ2-7; a possible D gene is TRBD2 (5 bases). CDR3 length: 15 residues. Germline assignment: CDR1 LGHNA and CDR2 YSLEER. Trimming took off 1 base at V and 2 bases at J, with 12 bases between the two ends. CDR3 bases: TGCGCCAGCAGCCAAGGACTATACGGCCCCTACGAGCAGTACTTC. Its translation is CASSQGLYGPYEQYF.

The chain joins TRBV10-2 to TRBJ2-3; 12 bases are a match to TRBD2. Germline trimming cut 8 bases from V and 4 bases from J; bases unmatched to any gene: 7. CDR1 is WSHSY, CDR2 SAAADI, per germline. The CDR3 has 15 amino acids. CDR3 DNA: TGCGCCAGCGAGACGACTAGCGGGAGTGCAGATACGCAGTATTTT. Translation: CASETTSGSADTQYF.